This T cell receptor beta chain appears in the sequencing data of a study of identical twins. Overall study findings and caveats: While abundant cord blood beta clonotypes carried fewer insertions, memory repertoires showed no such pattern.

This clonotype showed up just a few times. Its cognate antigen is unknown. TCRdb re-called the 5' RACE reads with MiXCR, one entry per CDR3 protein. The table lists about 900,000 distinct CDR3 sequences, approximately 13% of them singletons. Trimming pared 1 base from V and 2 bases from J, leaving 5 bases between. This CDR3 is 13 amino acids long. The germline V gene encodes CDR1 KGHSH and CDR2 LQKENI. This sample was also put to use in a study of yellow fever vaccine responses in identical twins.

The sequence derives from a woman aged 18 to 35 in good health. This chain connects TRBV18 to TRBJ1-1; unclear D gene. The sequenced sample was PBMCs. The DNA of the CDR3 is TGTGCCAGCTCACCACTAACCAACACTGAAGCTTTCTTT. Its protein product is CASSPLTNTEAFF. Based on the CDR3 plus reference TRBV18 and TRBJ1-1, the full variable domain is NAGVMQNPRHLVRRRGQEARLRCSPMKGHSHVYWYRQLPEEGLKFMVYLQKENIIDESGMPKERFSAEFPKEGPSILRIQQVVRGDSAAYFCASSPLTNTEAFFGQGTRLTVV.